Listed here is a single T cell receptor beta chain. The antigen remains undetermined. The CDR3 extends over 14 amino acids. Trimming took off 4 bases at V and 5 bases at J, with 14 bases between the two ends. Per germline, CDR1 ENHRY and CDR2 SYGVKD. This specimen comes from a study of cytomegalovirus exposure and HLA in healthy donors. Study-level points and caveats: Cytomegalovirus association was assigned to about 150 TCR beta chains.

PCR amplification relied on 60 Vbeta primers (plus 13 Jbeta primers). TCRdb's table, derived via immunoSEQ multiplex PCR, lists solely in-frame clones and lacks some. The sample table sets out 150,000 to 200,000 clones. What was sequenced was PBMCs. The clonotype was recovered from a man in his thirties or forties in good health and CMV-seronegative. V is TRBV10-3 and J is TRBJ2-5; a possible D gene is TRBD2 (5 bases). This CDR3 reads CAISVGGAVETQYF. In DNA form, the CDR3 reads TGTGCCATCAGTGTCGGAGGCGCGGTTGAGACCCAGTACTTC.